Listed below are T cell receptor beta chains from one sample, sequenced in a study of shared clonotypes between healthy human individuals. Produced via immunoSEQ multiplex PCR; TCRdb's table is partial and in-frame only. The profile shows under 650,000 clones, about 96% of them singletons. Source material: naive CD4+ T cells sorted from blood. The receptors here all came from a woman aged 25 to 39 in good health. CDR3s include the opening cysteine and the closing phenylalanine or tryptophan. A D gene is named only where the DNA matches it firmly. Not every row has a clone size; where given, it reads once, few, many or a size class.

TRBJ2-1 | TRBV7-9 | once | TRBD2 | TGTGCCAGCAACCAGCGGGAGGACAATGAGCAGTTCTTC | CASNQREDNEQFF
TRBJ2-2 | TRBV14 | - | - | TGTGCCAGCAGCCGCTGGGGCGCGGGATTGAACACCGGGGAGCTGTTTTTT | CASSRWGAGLNTGELFF
TRBJ1-2 | TRBV5-1 | - | TRBD1 | TGCGCCAGCAGGGAAAGGACAGGGGATCACTATGGCTACACCTTC | CASRERTGDHYGYTF
TRBJ2-5 | TRBV2 | - | TRBD2 | TGTGCCAGCAGGGATTGGGACTATCAGACCCAGTACTTC | CASRDWDYQTQYF
TRBJ1-2 | TRBV5-4 | - | TRBD1 | TGTGCCAGCAGCTCCGACAGGGGGCTTTATGGCTACACCTTC | CASSSDRGLYGYTF
TRBJ1-1 | TRBV7-2 | - | - | TGTGCCAGCAGCTTAATTTTTGGGGGGAACACTGAAGCTTTCTTT | CASSLIFGGNTEAFF
TRBJ2-3 | TRBV6-5 | - | TRBD2 | TGTGCCAGCAGTGCTAGCGGGCGGGGAGATACGCAGTATTTT | CASSASGRGDTQYF
TRBJ2-2 | TRBV7-6 | - | - | TGTGCCAGCAGCTGGGGCCGGCAGGGGGGGGCCGGGGAGCTGTTTTTT | CASSWGRQGGAGELFF
TRBJ2-6 | TRBV2 | once | - | TGTGCCAGCAGTGAATTGGGGGAACCTGGGGCCAACGTCCTGACTTTC | CASSELGEPGANVLTF
TRBJ2-5 | TRBV7-2 | - | TRBD2 | TGTGCCAGCAGCCTCGGACTAGTTCAAGAGACCCAGTACTTC | CASSLGLVQETQYF
TRBJ1-2 | TRBV28 | - | - | TGTGCCAGCAGTTTGCAGGGGAATGGCTACACCTTC | CASSLQGNGYTF
TRBJ2-2 | TRBV5-1 | - | TRBD2 | TGCGCCAGCAGTATCGCGGGGGGGCCTTCGAGCACCGGGGAGCTGTTTTTT | CASSIAGGPSSTGELFF
TRBJ1-1 | TRBV28 | - | - | TGTGCCAGCAGTTTCTTTGGGGACCGCGACACTGAAGCTTTCTTT | CASSFFGDRDTEAFF
TRBJ2-2 | TRBV11-2 | once | - | TGTGCCAGCAGCCTAGACGCCGGGGAGCTGTTTTTT | CASSLDAGELFF
TRBJ2-7 | TRBV11-2 | - | - | TGTGCCAGCAGCGTAACCTACGAGCAGTACTTC | CASSVTYEQYF
TRBJ1-2 | TRBV6-1 | - | - | TGTGCCAGCAGTTCCGGGGGCTATGGCTACACCTTC | CASSSGGYGYTF
TRBJ2-5 | TRBV19 | - | TRBD2 | TGTGCCAGTAGTATTGGAGTGGGGACTAGCGGGAGTTGGGAGACCCAGTACTTC | CASSIGVGTSGSWETQYF
TRBJ2-7 | TRBV2 | - | TRBD1 | TGTGCCAGCAGTGGGACAGGGAGGTACGAGCAGTACTTC | CASSGTGRYEQYF
TRBJ2-7 | TRBV6-5 | once | TRBD2 | TGTGCCAGCAGTTACTCGGGGAGGGGTCCTACCTACGAGCAGTACTTC | CASSYSGRGPTYEQYF
TRBJ1-4 | TRBV18 | - | - | TGTGCCAGCTCACCTACTTTTCATGAAAAACTGTTTTTT | CASSPTFHEKLFF
TRBJ1-2 | TRBV13 | - | - | TGTGCCAGCAGCTCCAACCGCGGATATGGCTACACCTTC | CASSSNRGYGYTF
TRBJ1-2 | TRBV28 | - | - | TGTGCCAGCAGTACTGGAAGTTTAGGGGGCTACACCTTC | CASSTGSLGGYTF
TRBJ2-1 | TRBV6-1 | once | TRBD2 | TGTGCCAGCAGTGGGATTAGTGCGGGACTAGCGTACAATGAGCAGTTCTTC | CASSGISAGLAYNEQFF
TRBJ1-1 | TRBV6-5 | - | - | TGTGCCAGCAGGAACAGGATTGGGAACACTGAAGCTTTCTTT | CASRNRIGNTEAFF
TRBJ1-2 | TRBV18 | once | - | TGTGCCAGCTCACCACCAGGGGGAGGCTACACCTTC | CASSPPGGGYTF
TRBJ2-5 | TRBV5-1 | - | - | TGCGCCAGCAGCCCCCTCGGGGGCCGGGAGACCCAGTACTTC | CASSPLGGRETQYF
TRBJ1-2 | TRBV19 | - | - | TGTGCCAGTAGTATCTTGGACAGCTATGGCTACACCTTC | CASSILDSYGYTF
TRBJ2-1 | TRBV7-9 | - | - | TGTGCCAGCAGCTTAGCGGGGGACTCCGGCCATGAGCAGTTCTTC | CASSLAGDSGHEQFF
TRBJ2-3 | TRBV19 | - | - | TGTGCCAGTAGTACACGTACCACAGATACGCAGTATTTT | CASSTRTTDTQYF
TRBJ1-1 | TRBV4-1 | - | - | TGCGCCAGCACCCTTTTTTACGGGAACACTGAAGCTTTCTTT | CASTLFYGNTEAFF
TRBJ1-5 | TRBV7-9 | - | - | TGTGCCAGCAGCTTAGGTGGGACCCCGGGGGGTCAGCCCCAGCATTTT | CASSLGGTPGGQPQHF
TRBJ2-7 | TRBV15 | - | TRBD1 | TGTGCCACCAGCAGGGACAGGGGTTACGAGCAGTACTTC | CATSRDRGYEQYF
TRBJ2-7 | TRBV6-4 | - | - | TGTGCCAGCAGTGGCCTTGGGACATTCACAGGGTACGAGCAGTACTTC | CASSGLGTFTGYEQYF
TRBJ2-5 | TRBV11-2 | - | - | TGTGCCAGCAGCATCCGGGACACACTCTCAAGAGAGACCCAGTACTTC | CASSIRDTLSRETQYF
TRBJ2-7 | TRBV9 | - | - | TGTGCCAGCAGCGTAGCTACAGAGAGCTCCTACGAGCAGTACTTC | CASSVATESSYEQYF
TRBJ2-7 | TRBV6-6 | - | - | TGTGCCAGCAGTATCGACATCTACGAGCAGTACTTC | CASSIDIYEQYF
TRBJ2-7 | TRBV5-1 | - | - | TGCGCCAGCAGCTTGGATCGTCTAGCCCGCGAGCAGTACTTC | CASSLDRLAREQYF
TRBJ1-1 | TRBV6-1 | - | TRBD1 | TGTGCCAGCAGCCGTATTTCGACAGGGAGCACTGAAGCTTTCTTT | CASSRISTGSTEAFF
TRBJ2-7 | TRBV11-2 | - | - | TGTGCCAGCAGCGGTATTAAGCAGTACTTC | CASSGIKQYF
TRBJ1-5 | TRBV20-1 | - | - | TGCAGTGCTAGATCGGGGACACCCCAGCATTTT | CSARSGTPQHF
TRBJ1-1 | TRBV18 | - | TRBD1 | TGTGCCAGCTCACCACTTTATGCTGGGACAGGGGTGTACACTGAAGCTTTCTTT | CASSPLYAGTGVYTEAFF
TRBJ2-7 | TRBV5-5 | once | - | TGTGCCAGCAGCTTGTTACCGGGACTGGAGGCTTACGAGCAGTACTTC | CASSLLPGLEAYEQYF
TRBJ1-4 | TRBV15 | - | - | TGTGCCACCAGCAGAGATTGGGTGGGAACAAGGGGGAATGAAAAACTGTTTTTT | CATSRDWVGTRGNEKLFF
TRBJ2-7 | TRBV4-1 | - | - | TGCGCCAGCAGCCAAGATGGTCGGGACTTATACGAGCAGTACTTC | CASSQDGRDLYEQYF
TRBJ1-2 | TRBV19 | - | - | TGTGCCTCCGAAAGGGGATCGGATAACTATGGCTACACCTTC | CASERGSDNYGYTF